These 13 T cell receptor beta chains came from one sample sequenced in a study of blood T cell repertoires in COVID-19. Using immunoSEQ multiplex PCR, the repertoire was profiled, and TCRdb retains in-frame clones only, with some absent. Seen here are approximately 99,000 clones, more than 75% observed once, and the top ten hold roughly 21%. The specimen was peripheral blood. These receptors all stem from a human donor in a cohort sampled during active COVID-19.

This clone occurred once. The chain has TRBV30 and TRBJ1-1, with unresolved D. The CDR3 contains 13 residues. The V gene's germline CDR1 is GTSNPN and CDR2 SVGIG (reference sequence). Between the trimmed V and J ends, which lost 8 bases and 3 bases, there was a span of 16 bases. The CDR3 DNA reads as TGTGCCCCCAGGATCGGTGGCGACACTGAAGCTTTCTTT. Translation gives CAPRIGGDTEAFF.

This clone appeared once. The chain joins TRBV6-5 to TRBJ1-5; 7 bases fit TRBD1. Germline V gene data show CDR1 as MNHEY and CDR2 as SVGAGI. CDR3 length: 14 amino acids. The ends lost 6 bases at V and 4 bases at J; junction bases unmatched: 6. Here the CDR3 reads CASSRDSLNQPQHF. DNA of the CDR3: TGTGCCAGCAGCCGGGACAGCTTAAATCAGCCCCAGCATTTT.

This sequence joins TRBV28 and TRBJ1-3, with D hard to call. The V and J ends lost 5 bases and 2 bases respectively, with 16 bases between them. CDR3 length: 16 amino acids. The germline gives CDR1 MDHEN, CDR2 SYDVKM. The DNA of the CDR3 is TGTGCCAGCAGTCCCCCTCAGAGGATCACTGGAAACACCATATATTTT. Translation: CASSPPQRITGNTIYF.

This clone was observed a single time. J is TRBJ1-2 and V is TRBV7-2, with 8 bases aligning to TRBD1. The V gene's germline CDR1 is SGHTA and CDR2 FQGNSA. Unmatched junction bases numbered 3, after V lost 4 bases and J lost 2 bases. This CDR3 is 14 amino acids long. CDR3 in amino acids: CASSSRTGNYGYTF. In nucleotides, the CDR3 is TGTGCCAGCAGCTCTAGGACAGGGAACTATGGCTACACCTTC.

This chain uses TRBV6-5 with TRBJ2-7; 11 nucleotides match TRBD2. CDR1 is MNHEY, CDR2 SVGAGI, per germline. The trim removed 6 bases at V and 2 bases at J, leaving 3 bases unmatched. The CDR3 has 14 residues. The CDR3: CASRTSGVTYEQYF. CDR3 nucleotides: TGTGCCAGCAGGACTAGCGGGGTAACCTACGAGCAGTACTTC.

This chain connects TRBV3-1 (or the pseudogene TRBV3-2) to TRBJ2-2; a weak D match, TRBD1 (5 bases). Germline-derived CDR1 and CDR2 are LGHDT and YNNKEL (reference sequence). CDR3 size: 16 residues. V was shortened by 5 bases and J by 6 bases, with 19 bases between the two germline ends. CDR3 protein: CASSFASALQAGELFF. The CDR3 bases are TGTGCCAGCAGCTTCGCCTCGGCGCTACAGGCCGGGGAGCTGTTTTTT.

The chain joins TRBV7-2 to TRBJ2-7; TRBD2 matches 8 bases. This CDR3 is 15 amino acids long. J gave up 1 base and V 3 bases, and 5 bases lay outside the gene matches. CDR1 and CDR2 (germline): SGHTA, FQGNSA. This CDR3 is CASSLASGSSYEQYF. The CDR3 DNA reads TGTGCCAGCAGCTTGGCTAGCGGGTCATCCTACGAGCAGTACTTC.

The chain employs TRBV7-9 and TRBJ2-7; 12 nucleotides align to TRBD1. CDR3 length: 14 residues. J lost 7 bases, V lost 5 bases, and 6 bases had no gene match. Germline assignment: CDR1 SEHNR and CDR2 FQNEAQ (reference sequence). Written as DNA, the CDR3 is TGTGCCAGCAGCCGAGGGACAGGGGGCGAGGAGCAGTACTTC. It is translated as CASSRGTGGEEQYF.

The chain couples TRBV5-4 to TRBJ2-3, with D possibly TRBD2 on 6 matching bases. V lost 2 bases and J lost 3, with 13 bases in between. The CDR3 is 15 amino acids. CDR1 SGHNT and CDR2 YYREEE come from the germline V gene (reference sequence). The CDR3: CASSFGLASTDTQYF. The CDR3 nucleotides read TGTGCCAGCAGCTTTGGCCTAGCGTCGACAGATACGCAGTATTTT. Supplemented by reference TRBV5-4 and TRBJ2-3, the full variable domain reads ETGVTQSPTHLIKTRGQQVTLRCSSQSGHNTVSWYQQALGQGPQFIFQYYREEENGRGNFPPRFSGLQFPNYSSELNVNALELDDSALYLCASSFGLASTDTQYFGPGTRLTVL.

V is TRBV28 and J is TRBJ1-2, with 12 bases lining up with TRBD1. J was trimmed by 8 bases and V by 3 bases; bases with no gene match: 4. CDR3 length equals 14 residues. Germline CDR1 and CDR2: MDHEN and SYDVKM. The CDR3 DNA sequence: TGTGCCAGCAGTTTTGGGACAGGGGGCTACGGCTACACCTTC. It is translated as CASSFGTGGYGYTF.

Only a few counts were recorded for this clone. The V and J genes are TRBV7-8 and TRBJ2-7, with a possible D match to TRBD1 (5 bases). Looked up from germline, CDR1 is SGHVS and CDR2 is FQNEAQ. This CDR3 is 13 amino acids long. The V gene lost 5 bases and the J gene lost 2 bases, with 10 bases spanning the gap. Here the CDR3 reads CASSVQVTYEQYF. In DNA form, the CDR3 reads TGTGCCAGCAGCGTACAGGTTACCTACGAGCAGTACTTC.

This clone was observed a handful of times. The CDR3 DNA sequence: TGTGCCAGCAGTTTAAAATTCGGGGTCGATTCACCCCTCCACTTT. It is translated as CASSLKFGVDSPLHF. V gene TRBV28 combines with J gene TRBJ1-6; no clear D. Germline CDR1 and CDR2: MDHEN and SYDVKM. The CDR3 consists of 15 residues. The V and J ends lost 2 bases and 8 bases respectively, with 13 bases between them.

This clone has a single count. The genes are TRBV4-2 and TRBJ2-7, with TRBD2 matching 10 bases. Germline CDR1 and CDR2: LGHNA and YNFKEQ. V dropped 1 base and J dropped 0; count of bases not matched to a gene: 3. The CDR3 has 16 residues. CDR3 amino acids: CASSQGTSGLSYEQYF. The CDR3 bases are TGTGCCAGCAGCCAAGGGACTAGCGGACTCTCCTACGAGCAGTACTTC.